Presented here are 12 T cell receptor beta chains from one specimen sequenced in a study of blood T cell repertoires in COVID-19. Profiled with immunoSEQ multiplex PCR; TCRdb holds only in-frame clones, not every one. The sample records about 160,000 clones, over 75% being singletons. The sample consisted of peripheral blood. The source of these receptors is a man aged 60-69 years who had recovered from COVID-19.

The chain uses TRBV4-1 and TRBJ1-2; D remains ambiguous. Trimming cost V 0 bases and J 1 base, with 12 bases left between them. This CDR3 contains 16 residues. Germline V gene lookup returns CDR1 MGHRA and CDR2 YSYEKL. The CDR3 DNA follows: TGCGCCAGCAGCCAAGAAGGCACAGAGCTTAACTATGGCTACACCTTC. Translated: CASSQEGTELNYGYTF.

The DNA for the CDR3 is TGCGCCAGCAGCTTGGGTTACGCGGGGGGTCGCGGGTACGAGCAGTACTTC. Translating gives CASSLGYAGGRGYEQYF. V usage is TRBV5-1 and J usage is TRBJ2-7; 8 bases fit TRBD2. The CDR3 runs 17 residues. V gave up 0 bases and J gave up 4 bases; unmatched junction bases: 12. From germline, CDR1 is SGHRS and CDR2 YFSETQ.

V usage is TRBV6-2 or TRBV6-3 and J usage is TRBJ2-2; D is unresolved. Germline V CDR1 and CDR2: MNHEY, SVGEGT. The CDR3 totals 15 residues. Trimming removed 3 bases from V and 1 base from J, with 9 bases in between. Here the CDR3 reads CASSYKARNTGELFF. CDR3 DNA sequence: TGTGCCAGCAGTTATAAAGCGAGGAACACCGGGGAGCTGTTTTTT.

The chain combines TRBV19 with TRBJ1-2; TRBD1 aligns across 10 bases. This CDR3 is built from 16 residues. With 10 bases clipped from V and 8 bases from J, the junction kept 19 bases outside the gene matches. Germline CDR1 and CDR2: LNHDA and SQIVND (reference sequence). CDR3 in amino acids: CATKNSAGTGVGGYTF. The CDR3 nucleotides are TGTGCCACCAAAAATTCCGCCGGGACAGGGGTCGGGGGCTACACCTTC.

This chain links TRBV3-1 (or the pseudogene TRBV3-2) with TRBJ1-1; no firm D call. Germline V gives CDR1 LGHDT, CDR2 YNNKEL (reference sequence). The CDR3 is made up of 14 amino acids. Trimming shortened V by 0 bases and J by 1 base, and 6 bases separated the two germline ends. The CDR3, as DNA: TGTGCCAGCAGCCAAGATCGGGGGAACACTGAAGCTTTCTTT. Translation: CASSQDRGNTEAFF.

This sequence joins TRBV19 and TRBJ2-1, with D possibly matching TRBD1 (6 bases). V shed 4 bases and J shed 7 bases, with 14 bases lying between them. Germline assignment: CDR1 LNHDA and CDR2 SQIVND (reference sequence). This CDR3 has 14 residues. CDR3 sequence: CASSTQRGTNEQFF. In DNA, the CDR3 is TGTGCCAGTAGTACCCAAAGAGGGACAAATGAGCAGTTCTTC.

The chain combines TRBV6-5 with TRBJ1-4; D might be TRBD1 (6 bases). The CDR3 runs to 15 residues. The germline V gene encodes CDR1 MNHEY and CDR2 SVGAGI. V was trimmed by 6 bases and J by 5 bases, leaving 16 bases between them. In DNA, the CDR3 is TGTGCCAGCAGCCAGCAGGGACACGGAAATGAAAAACTGTTTTTT. Amino acid sequence: CASSQQGHGNEKLFF.

The rearrangement joins TRBV5-8 to TRBJ2-3, with 7 positions matching TRBD2. V dropped 0 bases and J dropped 4; count of bases not matched to a gene: 11. This CDR3 has 17 residues. The germline gives CDR1 SGHTS, CDR2 YDEGEE. CDR3 sequence: CASSLGRLAGKADTQYF. CDR3 nucleotide sequence: TGTGCCAGCAGCTTGGGACGACTAGCCGGGAAAGCAGATACGCAGTATTTT.

Concerning this clone: Being one base from a much bigger clone, this may be a read error. This CDR3 is CASDLAGMGGCTF. The CDR3 DNA sequence: TGTGCCAGCGACCTTGCAGGGATGGGCGGCTGCACCTTC. The chain couples TRBV5-6 to TRBJ1-2; tentatively, D is TRBD1 (5 bases). The CDR3 contains 13 residues. Germline loops: CDR1 SGHDT, CDR2 YYEEEE.

This clone was detected once. The chain employs TRBV11-2 and TRBJ2-5; D unresolved. The ends were cut back, 3 bases at V and 4 bases at J, with 12 bases in the middle. CDR3 length equals 14 residues. From germline, CDR1 is SGHAT and CDR2 FQNNGV. CDR3 nucleotides: TGTGCCAGCAGCTTGCTTCTAGATTCAGAGACCCAGTACTTC. Amino acids: CASSLLLDSETQYF.

This clone occurred a few times. The gene calls are TRBV27 and TRBJ1-6; a possible D gene is TRBD1 (5 bases). V was cut by 4 bases and J by 9 bases, with 7 bases left in between. This CDR3 spans 12 amino acids. Germline V gene lookup returns CDR1 MNHEY and CDR2 SMNVEV (reference sequence). The CDR3 DNA is TGTGCCAGCAGTTCAGGGTTTTCACCCCTCCACTTT. Translation gives CASSSGFSPLHF.

This chain connects TRBV6-2 or TRBV6-3 to TRBJ1-1; possibly TRBD1 for D (5 bases). The CDR3 length is 12 residues. The V gene lost 5 bases and the J gene lost 7 bases, with 11 bases spanning the gap. Germline values: CDR1 MNHEY, CDR2 SVGEGT. In DNA form, the CDR3 reads TGTGCCAGCAGTGCGGGGGATTTTGAAGCTTTCTTT. Translating it yields CASSAGDFEAFF.